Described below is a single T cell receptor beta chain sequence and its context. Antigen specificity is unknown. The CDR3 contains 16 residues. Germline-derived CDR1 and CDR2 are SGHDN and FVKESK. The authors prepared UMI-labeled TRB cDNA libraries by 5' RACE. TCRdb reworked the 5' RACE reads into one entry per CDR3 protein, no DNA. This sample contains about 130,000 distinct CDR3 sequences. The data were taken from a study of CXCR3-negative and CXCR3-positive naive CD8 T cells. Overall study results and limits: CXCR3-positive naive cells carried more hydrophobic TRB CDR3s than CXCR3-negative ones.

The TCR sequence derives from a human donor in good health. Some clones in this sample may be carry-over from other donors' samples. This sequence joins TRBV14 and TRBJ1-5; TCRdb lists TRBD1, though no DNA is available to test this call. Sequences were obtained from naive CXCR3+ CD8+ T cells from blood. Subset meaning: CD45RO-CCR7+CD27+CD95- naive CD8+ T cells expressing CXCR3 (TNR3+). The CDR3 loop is CASTPGPTGLGQPQHF.